The 16 T cell receptor beta chains below come from one sample, sequenced in a study of response to subunit inactivated influenza vaccine. TCRdb reanalysed the RT-PCR reads using MiXCR and keeps one entry per CDR3 protein. The sample contains 500,000 to 600,000 distinct CDR3 sequences, roughly 12% of which appear only once. These data also formed part of another study, on T cells expressing NK-cell markers. That report notes: With UMIs, 5'RACE template switching was used to make TCR beta cDNA.

Source: PBMCs from blood, taken on the day of vaccination. These receptors came from a man aged 50 to 59 who received an inactivated influenza vaccine.

This clonotype was seen a few times. The chain is built from TRBV7-9 and TRBJ1-2, with D possibly TRBD1 on 5 matching bases. CDR3 length equals 15 residues. Trimming cost V 1 base and J 2 bases, with 11 bases left between them. CDR1 and CDR2 from the germline V gene are SEHNR and FQNEAQ (reference sequence). The CDR3 region is CASSLGDGANYGYTF. CDR3 coding DNA: TGTGCCAGCAGCTTAGGGGACGGTGCCAACTATGGCTACACCTTC.

CDR3 nucleotides: TGTGCCAGCAGCTTAGGTTCCGGGACTAGCGGGAGAGGGTGGCGGGAGACCCAGTACTTC. Protein sequence: CASSLGSGTSGRGWRETQYF. The V call is TRBV11-2, the J call TRBJ2-5; 14 nucleotides agree with TRBD2. After removal of 1 base from V and 5 bases from J, the junction contained 15 bases not matched to a gene. Germline V gene data show CDR1 as SGHAT and CDR2 as FQNNGV. The length of the CDR3 is 20 residues.

This clonotype is deemed medium-sized (0.01 to 0.1%). CDR3 bases: TGTGCCAGCAGTTTGGCGAGCGGTGCGCAAGAGACCCAGTACTTC. This encodes CASSLASGAQETQYF. The genes are TRBV12-3 or TRBV12-4 and TRBJ2-5; D may be TRBD2 (5 bases). V lost 3 bases and J 2 bases, leaving 13 bases between the germline ends. The CDR3 spans 15 residues.

The chain has TRBV12-3 or TRBV12-4 and TRBJ2-2, with TRBD2 matching over 10 bases. J was trimmed by 5 bases and V by 7 bases; bases with no gene match: 7. The CDR3 sequence is 15 residues long. The CDR3, as DNA: TGTGCCAGCATCTTTAGCGGGGGGAGAACCGGGGAGCTGTTTTTT. This gives the protein CASIFSGGRTGELFF.

V is TRBV20-1 and J is TRBJ2-1; no definite D call. Germline V CDR1 and CDR2: DFQATT, SNEGSKA (reference sequence). V was shortened by 0 bases and J by 12 bases, with 12 bases between the two germline ends. CDR3 size: 12 residues. CDR3: CSARDSLLSQFF. The CDR3 DNA follows: TGCAGTGCTAGAGATTCCCTTCTCTCGCAGTTCTTC.

The gene calls are TRBV7-6 and TRBJ2-1, with TRBD2 identical over 9 bases. With V trimmed by 10 bases and J by 13 bases, 17 bases remained unmatched. In germline, CDR1 is SGHVS, CDR2 FNYEAQ. This CDR3 comprises 14 residues. This chain's CDR3 is CATSRASGDGGQFF. CDR3 coding DNA: TGTGCCACCTCTAGGGCTAGCGGGGATGGGGGACAGTTCTTC.

This clonotype was observed a handful of times. The genes are TRBV3-1 and TRBJ1-1, with D unclear. V lost 2 bases and J lost 8, with 15 bases in between. The CDR3 contains 14 residues. The V gene's germline CDR1 is LGHDT and CDR2 YNNKEL (reference sequence). In DNA form, the CDR3 reads TGTGCCAGCAGCCAAAAACTCCCTAGTTCGGAAGCTTTCTTT. It encodes CASSQKLPSSEAFF. Together with reference TRBV3-1 and TRBJ1-1, the CDR3 gives the full variable domain: DTAVSQTPKYLVTQMGNDKSIKCEQNLGHDTMYWYKQDSKKFLKIMFSYNNKELIINETVPNRFSPKSPDKAHLNLHINSLELGDSAVYFCASSQKLPSSEAFFGQGTRLTVV.

V gene TRBV5-1 combines with J gene TRBJ2-3, with D possibly TRBD1 on 5 matching bases. Germline V gives CDR1 SGHRS, CDR2 YFSETQ. V was clipped by 3 bases and J by 5 bases, with 13 bases between them. This CDR3 spans 14 amino acids. Here the CDR3 DNA reads TGCGCCAGCAGCTCTCAGGGCTCTCTAGATACGCAGTATTTT. Translated: CASSSQGSLDTQYF. The whole variable domain, filled in from reference TRBV5-1 and TRBJ2-3, reads KAGVTQTPRYLIKTRGQQVTLSCSPISGHRSVSWYQQTPGQGLQFLFEYFSETQRNKGNFPGRFSGRQFSNSRSEMNVSTLELGDSALYLCASSSQGSLDTQYFGPGTRLTVL.

The chain uses TRBV24-1 and TRBJ2-3, with 15 bases fitting TRBD2. The CDR3 length is 17 residues. Trimming at V came to 3 bases and at J to 3 bases, leaving 3 bases not matched to a gene. Germline V CDR1 and CDR2: KGHDR, SFDVKD. The CDR3 DNA reads as TGTGCCACCAGTGATCCCGGACTAGCGGGAGGGACAGATACGCAGTATTTT. Translated, it gives CATSDPGLAGGTDTQYF.

This clonotype was counted a few times. This chain connects TRBV12-3 or TRBV12-4 to TRBJ2-7; 8 nucleotides agree with TRBD1. After removal of 5 bases from V and 0 bases from J, the junction contained 21 bases not matched to a gene. This CDR3 is 20 amino acids long. CDR3 loop: CASSPLRTGLLKGHSYEQYF. The CDR3 nucleotides are TGTGCCAGCAGTCCACTACGGACAGGGTTATTGAAAGGCCACTCCTACGAGCAGTACTTC.

This clonotype was detected a few times. The gene calls are TRBV5-1 and TRBJ2-1; TRBD1 is a possible D gene (5 bases). Trimming took 4 bases from V and 0 from J, leaving 14 bases between them. The germline V gene encodes CDR1 SGHRS and CDR2 YFSETQ. The length of the CDR3 is 16 residues. DNA of the CDR3: TGCGCCAGCAGCCCTGGACATATGAGCTCCTACAATGAGCAGTTCTTC. Translation gives CASSPGHMSSYNEQFF.

J is TRBJ1-1 and V is TRBV19, with 7 bases fitting TRBD1. CDR3 size: 14 residues. Germline CDR1 LNHDA, CDR2 SQIVND (reference sequence). Losses at the gene ends were 6 bases for V and 5 bases for J; bases not matched to a gene: 9. The CDR3 is CASRQQGTNTEAFF. The CDR3 DNA sequence: TGTGCCAGTAGGCAACAGGGGACGAATACTGAAGCTTTCTTT.

This sequence joins TRBV5-1 and TRBJ1-1, with D unresolved. The CDR3 has 13 amino acids. Germline lookup yields CDR1 SGHRS and CDR2 YFSETQ. Trimming shortened V by 4 bases and J by 1 base, and 8 bases separated the two germline ends. Here the CDR3 reads CASSTTQNTEAFF. Here the CDR3 DNA reads TGCGCCAGCAGCACTACTCAGAACACTGAAGCTTTCTTT. Supplemented by reference TRBV5-1 and TRBJ1-1, the full variable domain reads KAGVTQTPRYLIKTRGQQVTLSCSPISGHRSVSWYQQTPGQGLQFLFEYFSETQRNKGNFPGRFSGRQFSNSRSEMNVSTLELGDSALYLCASSTTQNTEAFFGQGTRLTVV.

This clonotype was detected only a few times. The chain combines TRBV6-5 with TRBJ1-5; perhaps TRBD1 as D (5 bases). CDR1 is MNHEY, CDR2 SVGAGI, per germline. Trimming left V 0 bases short and J 7 bases short, with 10 bases between. This CDR3 region has 14 residues. The CDR3 nucleotides read TGTGCCAGCAGTTACTCGCCAGGGCGACAGCCCCAGCATTTT. It is translated as CASSYSPGRQPQHF.

In its sample, this clonotype was seen many times. V is TRBV5-4 and J is TRBJ2-3; 10 bases match TRBD2. This CDR3 has 14 amino acids. Germline loops: CDR1 SGHNT, CDR2 YYREEE (reference sequence). J lost 6 bases, V lost 4 bases, and 5 bases had no gene match. This CDR3 is CASSLGTSVDTQYF. In nucleotides, the CDR3 is TGTGCCAGCAGCCTCGGGACTAGCGTTGATACGCAGTATTTT.

The genes are TRBV20-1 and TRBJ2-4; D is possibly TRBD2 (7 bases). This CDR3 spans 14 amino acids. The germline V and J ends were trimmed by 3 bases and 8 bases, with 17 bases remaining between them. Germline loops: CDR1 DFQATT, CDR2 SNEGSKA (reference sequence). In DNA, the CDR3 is TGCAGTGCTAGTAATCGGGGGGCGCGACACATTCAGTACTTC. Translating it yields CSASNRGARHIQYF.